The T cell receptor beta chain under discussion was sequenced for a study of CD8 T cells in ankylosing spondylitis. Study results and caveats: There were earlier reports of some motif variants in reactive arthritis synovial fluid and blood. The authors reported significant enrichment of disease-linked clones in matched ankylosing spondylitis synovial fluid. A TCR beta motif of roughly 8 highly homologous variants seemed to mark ankylosing spondylitis blood. Peripheral blood samples showed relatively rare disease-linked clones, and these clones were CD8+.

This CDR3 contains 15 residues. V lost 3 bases, J lost 0 bases, and 8 bases stayed unmatched. Germline V gene lookup returns CDR1 GTSNPN and CDR2 SVGIG (reference sequence). This clonotype has a handful of counts. Its matching antigen is unknown. TCRdb reanalysed the 5' RACE reads using MiXCR and keeps one entry per CDR3 protein. This table has around 150,000 distinct CDR3 sequences, roughly 34% appearing once. The sample was synovial fluid, either unsorted or a sorted T cell fraction (not recorded which). The source of this sequence is a male donor with ankylosing spondylitis. The chain joins TRBV30 to TRBJ2-7, with 7 bases that match TRBD2. Written as DNA, the CDR3 is TGTGCCTGGAGACCAGCGGGGAAGGGCTCCTACGAGCAGTACTTC. Translation: CAWRPAGKGSYEQYF.